This T cell receptor beta chain was found in a study of human T cells and chemical hapten exposure. This clonotype was detected a few times. CDR3 length: 15 amino acids. Germline lookup yields CDR1 LGHNA and CDR2 YSLEER. The V end was cut by 6 bases, the J end by 0 bases, with 12 bases between. In the library, unique molecular identifiers were attached to individual cDNA molecules. TCRdb fed the RACE reads into MiXCR, producing one record per CDR3 protein. The table includes 90,000 to 140,000 distinct CDR3 sequences, 34% detected once. As for time point: patch test 3, about 24 weeks after DPC sensitization. The treatment: therapeutic diphenylcyclopropenone sensitization with weekly scalp DPC.

Sequencing was performed on whole blood, taken in connection with sensitization to the hapten diphenylcyclopropenone (DPC). The clonotype originates from a man aged 35 to 55 with alopecia areata. Some clones in this sample may be carry-over from other donors' samples. The J gene is TRBJ1-3, the V gene TRBV4-3; D gene ambiguous. The CDR3 sequence: CASREDGSSGNTIYF. The CDR3, as DNA: TGCGCCAGCAGAGAGGACGGGAGCTCTGGAAACACCATATATTTT.